These 14 T cell receptor beta chains were all obtained from the same sample, sequenced in a study of CD8 T cells in ankylosing spondylitis. TCRdb called the 5' RACE reads again in MiXCR, with one record for every CDR3 protein. The data show fewer than 200,000 distinct CDR3 sequences, about 20% seen once. The sequencing sample was made of blood, either unsorted or a sorted T cell fraction (not recorded which). These receptors were taken from a male donor between 10 and 30 years old with ankylosing spondylitis or in good health (not recorded which).

The rearrangement links TRBV6-2 or TRBV6-3 to TRBJ2-2; D may correspond to TRBD1 or TRBD2 (6 bases each). This CDR3 region has 15 residues. Trimming pared 5 bases from V and 6 bases from J, leaving 16 bases between. CDR1 and CDR2 (germline): MNHEY, SVGEGT. The CDR3 sequence: CASSPLSGEAGELFF. CDR3 bases: TGTGCCAGCAGTCCACTCTCAGGGGAGGCCGGGGAGCTGTTTTTT.

This clonotype came up a few times. This CDR3 fails to terminate in the conserved phenylalanine or tryptophan, so it likely reflects a read error. No DNA is shown, since the ends of the CDR3 on it are uncertain; the CDR3 is the one TCRdb lists. This rearrangement joins TRBV7-2 to TRBJ2-1; TRBD1 reflects the table's D call only, with no check against the DNA. The CDR3 spans 12 amino acids, including both terminal residues. Germline V lookup: CDR1 SGHTA, CDR2 FQGNSA. CDR3 sequence: CASSRKGGPPTL.

This clonotype was picked up many times. The rearrangement uses TRBV5-4 and TRBJ2-1; TRBD2 might be the D (5 bases). Between the trimmed V and J ends, which lost 4 bases and 5 bases, there was a span of 10 bases. Per germline, CDR1 SGHNT and CDR2 YYREEE (reference sequence). This CDR3 has 13 residues. This CDR3 reads CASSPGVNNEQFF. The CDR3 DNA follows: TGTGCCAGCAGCCCCGGGGTAAACAATGAGCAGTTCTTC.

This clonotype was recorded a few times. The V and J genes are TRBV7-2 and TRBJ1-1; D might be TRBD1 (6 bases). The CDR3 totals 15 residues. The V and J ends lost 5 bases and 3 bases respectively, with 16 bases between them. CDR1 and CDR2 (germline): SGHTA, FQGNSA. In DNA, the CDR3 is TGTGCCAGCAGCCCGGGGGCCATAGGGTACACTGAAGCTTTCTTT. Protein product: CASSPGAIGYTEAFF.

This clonotype was detected ten times or more. The rearrangement uses TRBV20-1 and TRBJ2-5, with 7 nucleotides matching TRBD2. V lost 8 bases to trimming and J lost 1 base; unmatched junction nucleotides: 13. CDR3 length equals 15 residues. CDR1 and CDR2 from the germline V gene are DFQATT and SNEGSKA (reference sequence). CDR3 region: CSKKPGRGTQETQYF. The CDR3 nucleotides read TGCAGTAAAAAACCAGGGCGGGGGACCCAAGAGACCCAGTACTTC.

The chain combines TRBV27 with TRBJ1-1, with unresolved D. V lost 3 bases and J 3 bases, leaving 8 bases between the germline ends. The CDR3 contains 13 residues. From germline, CDR1 is MNHEY and CDR2 SMNVEV (reference sequence). The CDR3 DNA follows: TGTGCCAGCAGTTTCAACATGGACACTGAAGCTTTCTTT. This sequence encodes CASSFNMDTEAFF.

This clonotype was counted at least ten times. This rearrangement joins TRBV11-2 to TRBJ2-3; D is undetermined. Per the germline V gene, CDR1 is SGHAT and CDR2 is FQNNGV. V was clipped by 8 bases and J by 2 bases, with 14 bases between them. The CDR3 is 14 amino acids. The CDR3 sequence: CASCRTGFTDTQYF. DNA of the CDR3: TGTGCCAGCTGCCGGACGGGTTTCACAGATACGCAGTATTTT.

V usage is TRBV7-6 and J usage is TRBJ2-2; 8 nucleotides match TRBD1. The CDR3 length is 15 residues. The germline V gene has CDR1 SGHVS and CDR2 FNYEAQ. Germline trimming cut 5 bases from V and 3 bases from J; bases unmatched to any gene: 5. The CDR3, as DNA: TGTGCCAGCAGCCGCGGGACAGGACACACCGGGGAGCTGTTTTTT. This translates into CASSRGTGHTGELFF.

This clonotype was observed at least ten times. V gene TRBV7-9 combines with J gene TRBJ2-7; TRBD1 matches at 10 bases. Germline V gene data show CDR1 as SEHNR and CDR2 as FQNEAQ (reference sequence). There are 16 residues in the CDR3. Losses at the gene ends were 1 base for V and 2 bases for J; bases not matched to a gene: 5. The CDR3 nucleotides read TGTGCCAGCAGCTTAGGGACAGGGGGACAAACCTACGAGCAGTACTTC. Protein sequence: CASSLGTGGQTYEQYF.

V is TRBV20-1 and J is TRBJ2-1; D unclear. The CDR3 has 12 residues. The germline V gene encodes CDR1 DFQATT and CDR2 SNEGSKA (reference sequence). The V gene lost 5 bases and the J gene lost 2 bases, with 7 bases spanning the gap. This CDR3 reads CSAGRAYNEQFF. In DNA form, the CDR3 reads TGCAGTGCTGGACGGGCCTACAATGAGCAGTTCTTC.

This clonotype showed up many times. The chain carries TRBV18 and TRBJ2-7; 8 positions agree with TRBD1. Germline CDR1 is KGHSH and CDR2 is LQKENI. The V and J ends lost 6 bases and 6 bases, in that order; junction bases with no gene match: 10. CDR3 length: 14 amino acids. CDR3 region: CASSQTGEALEQYV. The CDR3 nucleotides are TGTGCCAGCTCCCAGACAGGGGAAGCTCTCGAGCAGTACGTC.

This clonotype appeared once. The genes are TRBV29-1 and TRBJ1-2; 10 bases fit TRBD1. The junction had 10 bases not matched to a gene; V was cut back by 4 bases and J by 8 bases. This CDR3 is 14 amino acids long. Germline lookup yields CDR1 SQVTM and CDR2 ANQGSEA. The CDR3 here is CSVGAGQGSRGYTF. Written as DNA, the CDR3 is TGCAGCGTTGGCGCGGGACAGGGGTCTCGGGGCTACACCTTC.

The rearrangement joins TRBV5-4 to TRBJ2-1, with 8 bases lining up with TRBD2. Germline lookup yields CDR1 SGHNT and CDR2 YYREEE (reference sequence). V lost 4 bases and J lost 2; bases outside the gene matches: 5. The CDR3 extends over 15 amino acids. The CDR3 protein is CASSPEAGAYNEQFF. The CDR3 DNA reads TGTGCCAGCAGCCCCGAAGCGGGGGCCTACAATGAGCAGTTCTTC.

The chain joins TRBV29-1 to TRBJ2-2; D possibly matches TRBD1 or TRBD2 (5 bases each). Germline CDR1 SQVTM, CDR2 ANQGSEA. The V end was cut by 1 base, the J end by 5 bases, with 8 bases between. This CDR3 region has 13 residues. CDR3 protein: CSVEVGGTGELFF. The CDR3 DNA sequence: TGCAGCGTTGAAGTTGGGGGAACCGGGGAGCTGTTTTTT.